This TCR beta chain was obtained from a study of PD-1 blockade in classical Hodgkin lymphoma. Assay used: immunoSEQ multiplex PCR; TCRdb lists only in-frame clones, some missing. There are about 110,000 clones in the sample; 89% occur only once, and 20% lies in the top ten. The germline V and J ends were trimmed by 3 bases and 4 bases, with 7 bases remaining between them. The germline gives CDR1 SGHVS, CDR2 FQNEAQ. This CDR3 comprises 14 residues. Exposure to brentuximab vedotin varied, and each patient had relapsed following autologous stem cell transplantation. The sequence derives from a human donor with classical Hodgkin lymphoma. The chain combines TRBV7-8 with TRBJ2-6, with D tentatively TRBD2 (5 bases). The sequencing used peripheral blood mononuclear cells (PBMCs), collected before the second cycle of nivolumab. In nucleotides, the CDR3 is TGTGCCAGCAGCTTGGAGGCCGGGGCCAACGTCCTGACTTTC. Its translation: CASSLEAGANVLTF.